This is a list of T cell receptor beta chains from one sample in a study of cytotoxic CD8 clonotypes in ibrutinib-treated CLL. Only in-frame clones appear in the TCRdb table, and some are missing; sequencing was by immunoSEQ multiplex PCR. The sample holds about 89,000 clones; roughly 80% are singletons and the top ten take about 34%. Source: PBMCs, taken after 12 months of ibrutinib treatment. The receptor source for this set is a human donor with chronic lymphocytic leukemia. Each CDR3 is given with its conserved first and last residue. The D gene is left open where the match is weak. Clone size is not always given. Where it is, it says once, few, many or a class for expanded clones.

V gene	CDR3 length	clone size	J gene	D gene	CDR3 protein	CDR3 DNA
TRBV7-2	14	few	TRBJ1-2	.	CASSLNTAGYGYTF	TGTGCCAGCAGCTTAAACACGGCTGGGTATGGCTACACCTTC
TRBV10-3	12	.	TRBJ2-6	.	CASQGGANVLTF	TGTGCCTCCCAAGGAGGGGCCAACGTCCTGACTTTC
TRBV6-5	13	.	TRBJ1-4	.	CASSYSQREKLFF	TGTGCCAGCAGTTACTCGCAGCGAGAAAAACTGTTTTTT
TRBV6-1	19	.	TRBJ2-6	TRBD1	CASSELVQGAYSGANVLTF	TGTGCCAGCAGTGAATTAGTCCAGGGGGCGTACTCTGGGGCCAACGTCCTGACTTTC
TRBV7-9	15	.	TRBJ1-1	.	CASSLQGSGNTEAFF	TGTGCCAGCAGCCTTCAGGGGTCTGGAAACACTGAAGCTTTCTTT
TRBV28	13	.	TRBJ1-4	TRBD1	CAGEGTANEKLFF	TGTGCCGGCGAAGGGACAGCGAATGAAAAACTGTTTTTT
TRBV29-1	13	.	TRBJ2-2	.	CSVSWVGSGELFF	TGCAGCGTTAGCTGGGTTGGGAGCGGGGAGCTGTTTTTT
TRBV18	14	.	TRBJ1-3	.	CASSPAGFGNTIYF	TGTGCCAGCTCACCCGCAGGGTTCGGAAACACCATATATTTT
TRBV29-1	14	.	TRBJ2-1	.	CSVEGYQGNLGQFF	TGCAGCGTTGAAGGGTATCAGGGTAACCTAGGCCAGTTCTTC
TRBV2	15	.	TRBJ2-7	.	CASNQFEQGTYEQYF	TGTGCCAGCAACCAATTTGAACAGGGAACCTACGAGCAGTACTTC
TRBV19	14	.	TRBJ2-5	.	CASSIGPGKETQYF	TGTGCCAGTAGTATAGGCCCGGGGAAGGAGACCCAGTACTTC
TRBV29-1	13	.	TRBJ1-2	.	CSVGTQVGDGYTF	TGCAGCGTCGGGACTCAAGTAGGAGATGGCTACACCTTC
TRBV5-1	16	once	TRBJ2-2	TRBD1	CASSSATGDYTGELFF	TGCGCCAGCAGCTCTGCGACAGGGGATTACACCGGGGAGCTGTTTTTT
TRBV2	15	.	TRBJ1-2	TRBD1	CASSHGTEKFYGYTF	TGTGCCAGCAGTCACGGGACAGAGAAATTCTATGGCTACACCTTC
TRBV5-1	15	.	TRBJ2-7	.	CASSLGQGRAYEQYF	TGCGCCAGCAGCTTGGGCCAGGGTCGGGCCTACGAGCAGTACTTC
TRBV2	13	few	TRBJ2-7	.	CASSDQGAYEQYF	TGTGCCAGCAGTGATCAGGGTGCTTACGAGCAGTACTTC
TRBV27	13	.	TRBJ2-7	.	CASSWTYDYEQYF	TGTGCCAGCAGTTGGACGTATGACTACGAGCAGTACTTC
TRBV7-2	14	.	TRBJ2-5	TRBD1	CASSPGGIQETQYF	TGTGCCAGCAGCCCAGGGGGCATCCAAGAGACCCAGTACTTC
TRBV5-1	18	.	TRBJ2-2	TRBD2	CASSLPGVAGGPAGELFF	TGCGCCAGCAGCCTCCCGGGGGTAGCGGGGGGCCCCGCCGGGGAGCTGTTTTTT
TRBV7-2	17	.	TRBJ2-7	.	CASSLVPTGGSTYEQYF	TGTGCCAGCAGCCTAGTCCCCACCGGTGGCTCTACCTACGAGCAGTACTTC
TRBV6-1	14	.	TRBJ1-3	.	CAIGREETGNTIYF	TGTGCCATAGGCAGGGAAGAAACTGGAAACACCATATATTTT
TRBV5-1	15	.	TRBJ2-7	TRBD2	CASSPMGGLSYEQYF	TGCGCCAGCAGTCCCATGGGAGGGTTATCCTACGAGCAGTACTTC
TRBV9	11	.	TRBJ2-1	.	CASSAFNEQFF	TGTGCCAGCAGCGCCTTCAATGAGCAGTTCTTC
TRBV5-5	14	once	TRBJ1-3	.	CASSPTTTDRSIYF	TGTGCCAGCAGCCCTACCACTACCGACAGGAGTATATATTTT
TRBV5-1	12	.	TRBJ2-7	.	CASSLDGGEQYF	TGCGCCAGCAGCTTGGATGGGGGAGAGCAGTACTTC
TRBV10-1	17	.	TRBJ1-1	.	CASSESRRAGLGTEAFF	TGCGCCAGCAGTGAGTCACGGAGGGCCGGCCTCGGCACTGAAGCTTTCTTT
TRBV7-9	18	.	TRBJ2-5	TRBD2	CASSSRLAGALRQVGQYF	TGTGCCAGCAGCTCTAGACTAGCGGGGGCCCTACGGCAAGTTGGCCAGTACTTC
TRBV5-1	14	few	TRBJ2-7	TRBD1	CASSLGDSSYEQYF	TGCGCCAGCAGCTTGGGGGACAGCTCCTACGAGCAGTACTTC
TRBV25-1	13	once	TRBJ1-3	.	CASSDDRGNTIYF	TGTGCCAGCAGTGACGACAGGGGAAACACCATATATTTT
TRBV7-3	14	.	TRBJ2-7	TRBD2	CASSPGTRLAEQYF	TGTGCCAGCAGTCCAGGGACTAGGCTCGCCGAGCAGTACTTC
TRBV9	14	.	TRBJ1-5	TRBD1	CASSAQGGDQPQHF	TGTGCCAGCAGCGCCCAGGGGGGGGATCAGCCCCAGCATTTT
TRBV5-7	19	few	TRBJ2-7	.	CASSLDGTYRPPVPNEQYF	TGTGCCAGCAGCTTGGATGGGACCTACCGACCTCCCGTCCCAAACGAGCAGTACTTC
TRBV7-9	14	.	TRBJ1-2	TRBD1	CASSSPGQGNGYTF	TGTGCCAGCAGCTCGCCGGGACAGGGGAACGGCTACACCTTC